Listed here are 5 T cell receptor beta chains from one sample, sequenced in a study of T cell changes during pregnancy in multiple sclerosis. Sequenced by immunoSEQ multiplex PCR; TCRdb stores in-frame clones only, minus some. Among more than 90,000 clones listed, about 92% were seen once. The source material was peripheral blood, sampled in the first trimester of pregnancy. Every receptor here comes from a female donor with multiple sclerosis, enrolled in a pregnancy study.

The V call is TRBV5-1, the J call TRBJ2-7; 8 nucleotides align to TRBD1. In germline, CDR1 is SGHRS, CDR2 YFSETQ. This CDR3 region has 14 residues. J gave up 6 bases and V 0 bases, and 5 bases lay outside the gene matches. The CDR3 region is CASSLGGQGGEQYF. The CDR3 DNA follows: TGCGCCAGCAGCTTGGGTGGACAGGGTGGCGAGCAGTACTTC.

The V gene is TRBV2, the J gene TRBJ2-7, with D perhaps TRBD1 (6 bases). The germline gives CDR1 SNHLY, CDR2 FYNNEI. The CDR3 is 16 amino acids. V lost 1 base and J 0 bases, leaving 13 bases between the germline ends. The CDR3 loop reads CASSEGPTGYSYEQYF. CDR3 coding DNA: TGTGCCAGCAGTGAAGGGCCCACAGGGTACTCCTACGAGCAGTACTTC.

The chain recombines TRBV5-1 with TRBJ1-1, with a weak D call TRBD1 (6 bases). The ends were cut back, 0 bases at V and 1 base at J, with 7 bases in the middle. CDR1 is SGHRS and CDR2 is YFSETQ in the germline V gene. This CDR3 contains 14 residues. CDR3 in DNA: TGCGCCAGCAGCTTGGTAGGGGGGAACACTGAAGCTTTCTTT. This gives the protein CASSLVGGNTEAFF. Variable domain in full (rest from reference TRBV5-1 and TRBJ1-1): KAGVTQTPRYLIKTRGQQVTLSCSPISGHRSVSWYQQTPGQGLQFLFEYFSETQRNKGNFPGRFSGRQFSNSRSEMNVSTLELGDSALYLCASSLVGGNTEAFFGQGTRLTVV.

The gene calls are TRBV29-1 and TRBJ1-2, with 7 positions matching TRBD1. The junction had 5 bases not matched to a gene; V was cut back by 7 bases and J by 0 bases. CDR3 length equals 13 residues. The germline V gene encodes CDR1 SQVTM and CDR2 ANQGSEA. DNA of the CDR3: TGCAGCGCACACGGGACAGCTAACTATGGCTACACCTTC. Translation: CSAHGTANYGYTF.

This clone showed up just once. V gene TRBV4-1 combines with J gene TRBJ1-4, with a possible D match to TRBD1 (5 bases). Trimming removed 6 bases at V and 6 bases at J, with 17 bases between. Germline CDR1 is MGHRA and CDR2 is YSYEKL. CDR3 size: 15 residues. In DNA, the CDR3 is TGCGCCAGCAGTACTCCAGGGATGACGGATGAAAAACTGTTTTTT. Amino acid sequence: CASSTPGMTDEKLFF.